This T cell receptor (beta chain) was profiled in a study of blood T cell repertoires in COVID-19. Overall study: There were acute and convalescent COVID-19 samples, and they came from the United States, Italy and Spain. Sample material is recorded as cDNA or gDNA derived from T cells, B-cell-depleted T cells, or PBMCs.

Study processing details: For nucleated cells, counts were estimated from reference gene primer amplification. This table comes from immunoSEQ multiplex PCR, and its TCRdb copy is limited to in-frame clones, with some not included. V and J calls and clone size are as listed in that table; D and trimming were resolved from the DNA. This sample carries roughly 170,000 clones, less than 90% of them seen once, and the ten largest clones take under 25%. The CDR3 runs to 16 residues. Germline V gene lookup returns CDR1 SGHRS and CDR2 YFSETQ. J was trimmed by 5 bases and V by 4 bases; bases with no gene match: 10.

Sequencing was carried out using peripheral blood. The chain is built from TRBV5-1 and TRBJ2-3, with 10 bases lining up with TRBD2. The source of this sequence is a man in his sixties or seventies with active or convalescent COVID-19. Here the CDR3 DNA reads TGCGCCAGCAGCCCGAGGACTAGCGGCGACCTAGATACGCAGTATTTT. It encodes CASSPRTSGDLDTQYF.